The next 8 T cell receptor beta chains were all read from a single sample in a study of blood T cell repertoires in COVID-19. Here immunoSEQ multiplex PCR was the method, and the copy in TCRdb shows in-frame clones only, minus some. The sample records some 56,000 clones, 89% being singletons. The sequencing input was peripheral blood. Source of these receptors: an older woman with COVID-19, enrolled during active disease.

The rearrangement joins TRBV6-2 or TRBV6-3 to TRBJ1-1; perhaps TRBD1 as D (6 bases). This CDR3 contains 14 residues. Germline CDR1 reads MNHEY; CDR2 reads SVGEGT. Trimming took 5 bases from V and 4 from J, leaving 14 bases between them. DNA for the CDR3: TGTGCCAGCAGTACGCGACAGGTGCCCACTGAAGCTTTCTTT. It encodes CASSTRQVPTEAFF.

This chain joins TRBV7-8 and TRBJ1-1; D remains ambiguous. Trimming pared 2 bases from V and 0 bases from J, leaving 7 bases between. CDR1 is SGHVS, CDR2 FQNEAQ, per germline. The length of the CDR3 is 14 residues. CDR3 residues: CASSLLQVNTEAFF. The CDR3 DNA sequence: TGTGCCAGCAGCTTATTACAAGTGAACACTGAAGCTTTCTTT.

This clone was detected once. The chain recombines TRBV6-2 or TRBV6-3 with TRBJ2-7; tentative D call: TRBD1 (5 bases). CDR3 length: 13 residues. Germline CDR1 reads MNHEY; CDR2 reads SVGEGT. V was shortened by 3 bases and J by 2 bases, with 8 bases between the two germline ends. The CDR3 spells CASSYMTAYEQYF. The CDR3 nucleotides are TGTGCCAGCAGTTATATGACAGCCTACGAGCAGTACTTC.

The V gene is TRBV6-5, the J gene TRBJ1-6, with 9 bases matching TRBD1. The CDR3 runs 15 residues. Germline CDR1 and CDR2: MNHEY and SVGAGI. The V segment lost 6 bases and the J segment 10 bases; nucleotides outside the gene matches: 10. The CDR3 sequence: CASRDLTGGSSPLHF. In DNA, the CDR3 is TGTGCCAGCAGGGATTTGACAGGGGGAAGCTCACCCCTCCACTTT.

The rearrangement links TRBV9 to TRBJ2-3; TRBD2 matches at 10 bases. CDR1 SGDLS and CDR2 YYNGEE come from the germline V gene. This CDR3 region has 16 residues. V dropped 1 base and J dropped 1; count of bases not matched to a gene: 3. The CDR3 protein is CASSVPLAGGTDTQYF. The CDR3 DNA follows: TGTGCCAGCAGCGTACCCCTAGCGGGGGGCACAGATACGCAGTATTTT.

The chain combines TRBV7-9 with TRBJ1-6; 9 bases agree with TRBD1. CDR1 is SEHNR and CDR2 is FQNEAQ in the germline V gene (reference sequence). The CDR3 length is 17 residues. With V trimmed by 1 base and J by 3 bases, 4 bases remained unmatched. CDR3 coding DNA: TGTGCCAGCAGCTTAGTTGGGACAGGGTACTATAATTCACCCCTCCACTTT. The encoded protein is CASSLVGTGYYNSPLHF.

This clone appeared a few times. The chain has TRBV30 and TRBJ1-5; D unclear. V lost 0 bases to trimming and J lost 3 bases, with 9 bases between them. The length of the CDR3 is 14 residues. From germline, CDR1 is GTSNPN and CDR2 SVGIG (reference sequence). CDR3 sequence (DNA): TGTGCCTGGAGTGTAGAGCTTTACAATCAGCCCCAGCATTTT. Encoded protein: CAWSVELYNQPQHF.

The chain links TRBV10-3 to TRBJ2-3; TRBD2 matches at 9 bases. V shed 6 bases, J shed 2 bases, and the junction held 3 bases outside the gene matches. Germline CDR1 reads ENHRY; CDR2 reads SYGVKD. This CDR3 region has 14 residues. The CDR3 sequence: CAIRPGLATDTQYF. CDR3 sequence (DNA): TGTGCCATCAGACCGGGACTAGCCACAGATACGCAGTATTTT.